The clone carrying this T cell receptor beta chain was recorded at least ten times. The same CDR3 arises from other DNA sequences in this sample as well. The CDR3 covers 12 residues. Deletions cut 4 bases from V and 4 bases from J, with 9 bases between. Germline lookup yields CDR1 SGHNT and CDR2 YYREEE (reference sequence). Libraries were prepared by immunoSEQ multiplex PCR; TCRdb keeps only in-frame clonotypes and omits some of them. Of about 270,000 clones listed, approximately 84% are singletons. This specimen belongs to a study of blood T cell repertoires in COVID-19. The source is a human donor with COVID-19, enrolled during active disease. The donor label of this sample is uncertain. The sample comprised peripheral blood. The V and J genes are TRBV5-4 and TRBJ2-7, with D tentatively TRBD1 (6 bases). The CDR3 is CASSPQGYEQYF. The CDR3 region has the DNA TGTGCCAGCAGCCCCCAGGGGTACGAGCAGTACTTC.